This T cell receptor beta chain appears in the sequencing data of a study of T-cell memory formation after mild COVID-19. This CDR3 has 16 residues. V was shortened by 5 bases and J by 5 bases, with 24 bases between the two germline ends. CDR1 and CDR2 from the germline V gene are GTSNPN and SVGIG (reference sequence). This clonotype was recorded a few times. Employing constant-segment primers, 5'RACE generated TCR alpha and TCR beta cDNA libraries bearing sample barcodes and UMIs. One entry per CDR3 protein, called by TCRdb with MiXCR from the 5' RACE reads. The top ten hold around a fifth of the sample, which has approximately 400,000 distinct CDR3 sequences, approximately 18% seen once.

The sequencing sample was made of PBMCs or a T cell subset sorted from them (not recorded which). The clonotype was recovered from a man aged 18 to 30 who had mild COVID-19 (a few samples of this study predate the infection). Cell type and time point are not known. The chain is built from TRBV30 and TRBJ1-2; D is ambiguous. The CDR3 region is CAWEKKDGRFLYGYTF. Here the CDR3 DNA reads TGTGCCTGGGAGAAAAAGGACGGACGATTTCTTTATGGCTACACCTTC.